This T cell receptor beta chain comes out of a study of T cells after posttransplantation cyclophosphamide. V was pared by 5 bases and J by 0 bases, with 7 bases between. The CDR3 covers 13 residues. CDR1 is WSHSY, CDR2 SAAADI, per germline. Some clones are missing from TCRdb's copy, which holds only in-frame ones; the method was immunoSEQ multiplex PCR. The sample lists about 21,000 clones, 80% to 90% seen once, with approximately 2% in the top ten. Sampled 1 year posttransplant, controls received myeloablative marrow transplants, methotrexate and a calcineurin inhibitor. Sequenced material: PBMCs, taken about 13 months after allogeneic stem cell transplant with calcineurin inhibitor and methotrexate. This TCR came from a female patient younger than 45 who received an allogeneic stem cell transplant from an unrelated donor, was CMV-positive, and had acute and chronic GVHD. T cells may partly derive from the graft donor. The chain joins TRBV10-2 to TRBJ1-1; maybe TRBD1 (5 bases). CDR3 region: CASSQGMNTEAFF. The DNA for the CDR3 is TGCGCCAGCAGTCAGGGTATGAACACTGAAGCTTTCTTT.